This T cell receptor (beta chain) was identified in a study of human T cells and chemical hapten exposure. Study observations and caveats: A positive correlation with patch test score was found for PT1 expanded TCR counts.

TCRdb redid the calling of the RACE reads with MiXCR, one entry per CDR3 protein. The data show fewer than 300,000 distinct CDR3 sequences, with 7% to 10% seen just once and 2% to 3% held by the top ten. Notes on this clonotype: Its target is not known.

Time point in this sample: pre-sensitization, week 0. The treatment was: therapeutic diphenylcyclopropenone sensitization with weekly scalp DPC. This specimen was whole blood, taken in connection with sensitization to the hapten diphenylcyclopropenone (DPC). The sequence was obtained from a woman in her forties with alopecia areata. Some clones in this sample may be carry-over from other donors' samples.

The CDR3: CSARGGNYEQYF. In DNA, the CDR3 is TGCAGTGCTAGAGGGGGCAACTACGAGCAGTACTTC. The genes are TRBV20-1 and TRBJ2-7; TRBD1 is a possible D gene (5 bases). V lost 1 base and J lost 3, with 7 bases in between. The CDR3 is 12 residues long. Germline CDR1 and CDR2: DFQATT and SNEGSKA (reference sequence).